This T cell receptor beta chain appears in the sequencing data of a study of T cells after posttransplantation cyclophosphamide. The study, taken as a whole, reports: Tissue-infiltrating T cells from skin or gut overlapped little with blood T cells.

The V gene lost 3 bases and the J gene lost 0 bases, with 16 bases spanning the gap. Per the germline V gene, CDR1 is SGHNT and CDR2 is YYREEE (reference sequence). This CDR3 spans 17 amino acids. The data were produced by immunoSEQ multiplex PCR, yet TCRdb's version contains in-frame clones alone and is incomplete. Here the sample spans tens of thousands of clones, just over 90% being singletons. A word on this clone: As yet, its antigen is unknown.

The clonotype was recovered from a woman aged 25 to 39 in good health and a related stem cell transplant donor. The V gene is TRBV5-4, the J gene TRBJ2-4, with D tentatively TRBD2 (6 bases). The sequenced material came from PBMCs. The CDR3 spells CASSSVRGTLAKNIQYF. The CDR3 DNA follows: TGTGCCAGCAGCTCGGTCCGGGGGACGCTAGCCAAAAACATTCAGTACTTC.